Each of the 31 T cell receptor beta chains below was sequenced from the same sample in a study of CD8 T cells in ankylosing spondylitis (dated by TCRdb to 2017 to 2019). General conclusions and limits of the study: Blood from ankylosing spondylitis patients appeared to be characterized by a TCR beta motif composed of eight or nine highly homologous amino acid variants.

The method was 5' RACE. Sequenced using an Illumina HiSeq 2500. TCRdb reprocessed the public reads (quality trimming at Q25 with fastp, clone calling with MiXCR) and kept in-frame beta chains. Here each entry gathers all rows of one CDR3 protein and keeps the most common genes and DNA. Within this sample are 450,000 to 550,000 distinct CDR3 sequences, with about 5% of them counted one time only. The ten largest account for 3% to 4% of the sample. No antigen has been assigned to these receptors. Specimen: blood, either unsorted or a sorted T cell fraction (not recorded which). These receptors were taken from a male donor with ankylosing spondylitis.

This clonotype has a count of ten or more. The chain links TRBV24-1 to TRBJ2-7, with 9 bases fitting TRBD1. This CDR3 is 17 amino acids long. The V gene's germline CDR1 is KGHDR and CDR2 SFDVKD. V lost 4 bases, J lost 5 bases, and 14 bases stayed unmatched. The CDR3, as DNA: TGTGCCACCAGTGAACTTGTAATTTGGACAGGGGACGACGAGCAGTACTTC. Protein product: CATSELVIWTGDDEQYF.

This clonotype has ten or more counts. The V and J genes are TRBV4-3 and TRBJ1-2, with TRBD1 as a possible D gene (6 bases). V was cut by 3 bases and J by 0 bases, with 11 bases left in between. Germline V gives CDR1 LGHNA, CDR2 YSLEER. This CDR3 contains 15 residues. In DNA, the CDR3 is TGCGCCAGCAGCCACCGGACAGTGACTAACTATGGCTACACCTTC. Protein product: CASSHRTVTNYGYTF.

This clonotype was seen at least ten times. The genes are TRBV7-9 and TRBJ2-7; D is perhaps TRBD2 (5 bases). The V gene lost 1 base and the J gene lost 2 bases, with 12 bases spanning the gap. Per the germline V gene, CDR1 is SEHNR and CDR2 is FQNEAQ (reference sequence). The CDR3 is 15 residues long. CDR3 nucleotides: TGTGCCAGCAGCTTAGTCGAGCGGAGCCCCTACGAGCAGTACTTC. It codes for CASSLVERSPYEQYF.

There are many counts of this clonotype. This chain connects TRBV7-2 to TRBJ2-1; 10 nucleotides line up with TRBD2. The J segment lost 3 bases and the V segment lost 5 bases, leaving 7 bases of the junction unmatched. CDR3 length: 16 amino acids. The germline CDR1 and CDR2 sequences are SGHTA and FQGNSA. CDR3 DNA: TGTGCCAGCAGCCTTTTAGCGGGGGGCCACTACAATGAGCAGTTCTTC. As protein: CASSLLAGGHYNEQFF.

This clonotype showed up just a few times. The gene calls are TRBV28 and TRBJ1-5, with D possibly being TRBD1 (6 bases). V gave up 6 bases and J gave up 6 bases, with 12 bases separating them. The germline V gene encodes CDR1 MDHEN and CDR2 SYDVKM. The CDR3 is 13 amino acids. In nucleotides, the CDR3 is TGTGCCAGCAGGAGAGGGGGTGCTCAGCCCCAGCATTTT. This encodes CASRRGGAQPQHF.

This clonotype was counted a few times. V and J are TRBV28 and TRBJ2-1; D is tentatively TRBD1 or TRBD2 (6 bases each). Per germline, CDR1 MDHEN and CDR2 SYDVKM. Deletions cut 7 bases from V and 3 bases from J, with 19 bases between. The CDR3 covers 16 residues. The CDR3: CASTLGASDIYNEQFF. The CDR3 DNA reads TGTGCCAGCACTCTGGGGGCTAGCGATATCTACAATGAGCAGTTCTTC.

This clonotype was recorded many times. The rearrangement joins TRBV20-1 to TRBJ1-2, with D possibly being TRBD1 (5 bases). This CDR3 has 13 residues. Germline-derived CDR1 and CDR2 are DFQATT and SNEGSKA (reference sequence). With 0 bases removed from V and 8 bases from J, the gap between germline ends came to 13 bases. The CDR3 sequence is CSAREAGSRGYTF. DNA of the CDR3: TGCAGTGCTAGAGAGGCAGGGTCTCGCGGCTACACCTTC.

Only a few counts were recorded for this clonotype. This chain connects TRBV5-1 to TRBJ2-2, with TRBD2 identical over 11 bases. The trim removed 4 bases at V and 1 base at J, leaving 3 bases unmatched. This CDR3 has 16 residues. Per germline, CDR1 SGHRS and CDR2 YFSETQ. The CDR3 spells CASSPTSGGNTGELFF. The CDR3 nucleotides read TGCGCCAGCAGCCCCACTAGCGGGGGGAACACCGGGGAGCTGTTTTTT. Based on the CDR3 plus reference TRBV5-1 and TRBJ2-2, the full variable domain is KAGVTQTPRYLIKTRGQQVTLSCSPISGHRSVSWYQQTPGQGLQFLFEYFSETQRNKGNFPGRFSGRQFSNSRSEMNVSTLELGDSALYLCASSPTSGGNTGELFFGEGSRLTVL.

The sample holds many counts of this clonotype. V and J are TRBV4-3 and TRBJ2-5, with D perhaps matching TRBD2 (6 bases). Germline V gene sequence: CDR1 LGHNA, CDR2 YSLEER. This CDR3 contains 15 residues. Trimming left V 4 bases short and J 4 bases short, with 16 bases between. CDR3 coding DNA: TGCGCCAGCAGCCCGCGGACCGGGACTGCAGAGACCCAGTACTTC. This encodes CASSPRTGTAETQYF.

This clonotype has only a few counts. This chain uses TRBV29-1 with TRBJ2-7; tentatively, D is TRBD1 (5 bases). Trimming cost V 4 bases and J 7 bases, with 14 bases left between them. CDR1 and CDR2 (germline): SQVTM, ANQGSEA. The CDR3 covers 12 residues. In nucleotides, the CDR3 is TGCAGCGTTGGTTGGGCAGGGAATGAGCAGTACTTC. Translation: CSVGWAGNEQYF.

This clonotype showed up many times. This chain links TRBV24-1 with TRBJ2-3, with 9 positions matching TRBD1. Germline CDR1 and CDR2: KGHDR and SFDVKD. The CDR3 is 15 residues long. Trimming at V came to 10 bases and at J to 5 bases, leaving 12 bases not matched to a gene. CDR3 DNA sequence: TGTGCCACTAGCCCGGGACAGGGAAGACGAGATACGCAGTATTTT. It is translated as CATSPGQGRRDTQYF.

The CDR3 loop is CASSPYSGAEQYF. CDR3 in DNA: TGTGCCAGCTCACCTTACTCGGGGGCCGAGCAGTACTTC. This sequence joins TRBV18 and TRBJ2-7; D is perhaps TRBD1 or TRBD2 (6 bases each). The CDR3 totals 13 residues. The V gene's germline CDR1 is KGHSH and CDR2 LQKENI. Trimming shortened V by 3 bases and J by 6 bases, and 12 bases separated the two germline ends. The full variable domain, rest sourced from reference TRBV18 and TRBJ2-7, is NAGVMQNPRHLVRRRGQEARLRCSPMKGHSHVYWYRQLPEEGLKFMVYLQKENIIDESGMPKERFSAEFPKEGPSILRIQQVVRGDSAAYFCASSPYSGAEQYFGPGTRLTVT.

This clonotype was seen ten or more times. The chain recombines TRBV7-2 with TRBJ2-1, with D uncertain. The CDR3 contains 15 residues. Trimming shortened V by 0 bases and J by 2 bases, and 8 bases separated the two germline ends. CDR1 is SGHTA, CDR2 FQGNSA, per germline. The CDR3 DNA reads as TGTGCCAGCAGCTTAGCGGACGGCCCCTACAATGAGCAGTTCTTC. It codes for CASSLADGPYNEQFF. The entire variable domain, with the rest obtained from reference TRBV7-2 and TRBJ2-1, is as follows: GAGVSQSPSNKVTEKGKDVELRCDPISGHTALYWYRQSLGQGLEFLIYFQGNSAPDKSGLPSDRFSAERTGGSVSTLTIQRTQQEDSAVYLCASSLADGPYNEQFFGPGTRLTVL.

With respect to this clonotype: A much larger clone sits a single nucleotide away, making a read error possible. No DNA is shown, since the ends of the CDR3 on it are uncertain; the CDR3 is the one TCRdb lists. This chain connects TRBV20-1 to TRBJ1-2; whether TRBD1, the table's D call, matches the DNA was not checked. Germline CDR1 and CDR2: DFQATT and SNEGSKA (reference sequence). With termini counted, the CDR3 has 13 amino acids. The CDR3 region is CSARAVAGGAGTF.

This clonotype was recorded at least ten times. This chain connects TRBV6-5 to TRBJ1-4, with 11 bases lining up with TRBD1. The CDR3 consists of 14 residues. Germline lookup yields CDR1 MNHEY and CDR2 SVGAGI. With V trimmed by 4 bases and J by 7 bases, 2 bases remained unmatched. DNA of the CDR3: TGTGCCAGCAGTTGGGACAGGGGGGTTGAAAAACTGTTTTTT. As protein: CASSWDRGVEKLFF.

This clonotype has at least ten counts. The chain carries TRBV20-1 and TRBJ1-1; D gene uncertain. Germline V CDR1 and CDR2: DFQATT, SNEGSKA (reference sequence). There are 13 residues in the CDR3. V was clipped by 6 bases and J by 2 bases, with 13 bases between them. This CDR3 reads CSAIETLNTEAFF. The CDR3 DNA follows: TGCAGTGCAATCGAGACCCTCAACACTGAAGCTTTCTTT.

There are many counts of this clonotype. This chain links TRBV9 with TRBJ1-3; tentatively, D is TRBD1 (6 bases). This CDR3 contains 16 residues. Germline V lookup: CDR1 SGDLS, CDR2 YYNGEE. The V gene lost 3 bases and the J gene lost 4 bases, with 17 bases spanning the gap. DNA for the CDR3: TGTGCCAGCAGCGGCACAGGGAACTACTACGGAAACACCATATATTTT. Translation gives CASSGTGNYYGNTIYF.

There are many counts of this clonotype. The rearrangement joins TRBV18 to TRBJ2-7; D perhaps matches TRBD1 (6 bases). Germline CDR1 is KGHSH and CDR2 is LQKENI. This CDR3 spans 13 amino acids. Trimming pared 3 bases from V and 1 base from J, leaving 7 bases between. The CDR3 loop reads CASSPGASYEQYF. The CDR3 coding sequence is TGTGCCAGCTCACCGGGGGCTTCCTACGAGCAGTACTTC. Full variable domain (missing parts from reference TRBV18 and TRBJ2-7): NAGVMQNPRHLVRRRGQEARLRCSPMKGHSHVYWYRQLPEEGLKFMVYLQKENIIDESGMPKERFSAEFPKEGPSILRIQQVVRGDSAAYFCASSPGASYEQYFGPGTRLTVT.

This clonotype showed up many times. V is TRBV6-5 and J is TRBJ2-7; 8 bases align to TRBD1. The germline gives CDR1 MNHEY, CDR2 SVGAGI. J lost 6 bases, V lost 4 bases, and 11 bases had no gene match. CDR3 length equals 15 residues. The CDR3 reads CASSSPWDRSAEQYF. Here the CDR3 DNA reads TGTGCCAGCAGTTCGCCTTGGGACAGGAGCGCCGAGCAGTACTTC.

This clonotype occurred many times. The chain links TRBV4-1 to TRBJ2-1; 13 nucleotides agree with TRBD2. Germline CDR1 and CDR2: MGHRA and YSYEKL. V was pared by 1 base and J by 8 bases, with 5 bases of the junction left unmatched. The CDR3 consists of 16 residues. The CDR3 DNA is TGCGCCAGCAGCCAAGTGACTAGCGGGAGGACGTATGAGCAGTTCTTC. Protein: CASSQVTSGRTYEQFF.

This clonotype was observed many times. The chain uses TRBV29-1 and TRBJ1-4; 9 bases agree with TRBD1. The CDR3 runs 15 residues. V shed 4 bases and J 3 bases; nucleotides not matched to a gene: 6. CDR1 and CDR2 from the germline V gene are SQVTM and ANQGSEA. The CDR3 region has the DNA TGCAGCGTTGGCATCCGGGACAGGGCTAATGAAAAACTGTTTTTT. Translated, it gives CSVGIRDRANEKLFF.

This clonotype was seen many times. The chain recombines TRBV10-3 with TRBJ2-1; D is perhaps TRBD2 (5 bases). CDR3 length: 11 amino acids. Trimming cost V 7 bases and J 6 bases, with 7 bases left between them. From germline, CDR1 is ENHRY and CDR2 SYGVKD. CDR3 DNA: TGTGCCATCACCGAGGGCAATGAGCAGTTCTTC. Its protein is CAITEGNEQFF.

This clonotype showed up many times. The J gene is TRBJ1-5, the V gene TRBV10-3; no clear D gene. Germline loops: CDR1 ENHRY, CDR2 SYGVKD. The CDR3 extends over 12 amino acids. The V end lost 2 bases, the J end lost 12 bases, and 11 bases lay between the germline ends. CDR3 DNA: TGTGCCATCAGTGAGGACCCTTCTGTCCAGCATTTT. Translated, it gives CAISEDPSVQHF.

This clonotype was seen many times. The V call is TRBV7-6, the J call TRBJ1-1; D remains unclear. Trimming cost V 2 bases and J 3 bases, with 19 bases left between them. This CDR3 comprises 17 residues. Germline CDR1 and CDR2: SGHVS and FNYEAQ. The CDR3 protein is CASSLSVKRTVDTEAFF. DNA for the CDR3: TGTGCCAGCAGCTTATCCGTGAAGAGGACGGTGGACACTGAAGCTTTCTTT.

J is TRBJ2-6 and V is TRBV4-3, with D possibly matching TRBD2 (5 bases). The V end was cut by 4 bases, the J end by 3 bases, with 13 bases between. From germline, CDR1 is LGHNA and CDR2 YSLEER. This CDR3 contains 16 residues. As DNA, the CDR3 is TGCGCCAGCAGCCCAGGTAGCGCCAGTGGGGCCAACGTCCTGACTTTC. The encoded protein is CASSPGSASGANVLTF.

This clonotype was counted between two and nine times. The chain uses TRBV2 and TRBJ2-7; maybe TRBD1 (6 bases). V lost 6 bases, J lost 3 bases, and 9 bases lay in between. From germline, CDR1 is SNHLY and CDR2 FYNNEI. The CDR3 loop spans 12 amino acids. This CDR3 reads CASRGDIYEQYF. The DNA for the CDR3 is TGTGCCAGCAGGGGGGACATCTACGAGCAGTACTTC.

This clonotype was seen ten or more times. The CDR3: CSARAGVTDTQYF. In DNA, the CDR3 is TGCAGTGCGCGAGCGGGAGTGACAGATACGCAGTATTTT. V gene TRBV20-1 combines with J gene TRBJ2-3, with 8 bases fitting TRBD2. The length of the CDR3 is 13 residues. Germline loops: CDR1 DFQATT, CDR2 SNEGSKA (reference sequence). Losses at the gene ends were 6 bases for V and 3 bases for J; bases not matched to a gene: 5.

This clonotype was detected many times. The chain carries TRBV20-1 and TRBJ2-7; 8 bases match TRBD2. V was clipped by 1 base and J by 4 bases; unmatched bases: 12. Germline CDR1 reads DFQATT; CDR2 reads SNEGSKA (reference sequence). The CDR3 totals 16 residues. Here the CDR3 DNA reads TGCAGTGCTAGAGGACACCAAGCGGGAGACTGGTACGAGCAGTACTTC. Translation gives CSARGHQAGDWYEQYF.

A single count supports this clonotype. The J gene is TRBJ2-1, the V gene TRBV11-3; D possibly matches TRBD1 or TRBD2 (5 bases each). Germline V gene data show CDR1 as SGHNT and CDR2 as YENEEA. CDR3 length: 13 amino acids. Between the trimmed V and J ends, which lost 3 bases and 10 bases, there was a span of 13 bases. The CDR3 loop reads CASSLRGSLEQFF. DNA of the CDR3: TGTGCCAGCAGCTTGAGGGGCTCCCTGGAGCAGTTCTTC. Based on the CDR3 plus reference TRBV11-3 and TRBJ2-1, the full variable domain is EAGVVQSPRYKIIEKKQPVAFWCNPISGHNTLYWYLQNLGQGPELLIRYENEEAVDDSQLPKDRFSAERLKGVDSTLKIQPAELGDSAVYLCASSLRGSLEQFFGPGTRLTVL.

CDR3 in DNA: TGTGCCAGCAGCCAAGTGTATGGGGGAAACACTGAAGCTTTCTTT. It translates to CASSQVYGGNTEAFF. The V call is TRBV4-2, the J call TRBJ1-1, with D maybe TRBD1 (5 bases). The CDR3 length is 15 residues. Germline V CDR1 and CDR2: LGHNA, YNFKEQ. Between the trimmed V and J ends, which lost 1 base and 2 bases, there was a span of 11 bases.

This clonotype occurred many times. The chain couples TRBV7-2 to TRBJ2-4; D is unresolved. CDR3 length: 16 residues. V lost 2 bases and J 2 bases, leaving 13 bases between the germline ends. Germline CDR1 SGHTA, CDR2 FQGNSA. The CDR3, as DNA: TGTGCCAGCAGCTTACTTGGGGATCCATCCAAAAACATTCAGTACTTC. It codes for CASSLLGDPSKNIQYF.